Sequencing of this TCR beta chain was carried out in a study of T cell repertoires in urothelial bladder cancer (dated by TCRdb to between 2018 and 2021). About the study as a whole: Of the 12 resected lesions, three were clinical stage cT0, three were cTa, three were cT1, and three were cT2 or greater. The study compared TCR repertoire clonality in bladder tumors with that in benign bladder inflammation. Some 11 patients with bladder lesions who were undergoing transurethral resection were prospectively identified. Approximately twelve resected bladder lesions were studied, comprising urothelial carcinoma (UC+) and benign (UC-) specimens.

The paper's findings and limits, for the study overall: Fewer T cells were found in urothelial carcinoma specimens than in benign specimens, with medians of roughly 5,600 and 26,000, respectively. A single T-cell clone reached up to 17% of infiltrating lymphocytes in carcinoma specimens, compared with under 2.5% in benign specimens. Median tumor infiltrating lymphocyte percentage was around 2% in carcinoma specimens and 12% in benign specimens.

Resected bladder lesions that lacked urothelial carcinoma were classed as benign (UC-) specimens. Bladder lesion specimens were collected at transurethral resection and stored at -80C. From bladder specimens obtained at transurethral resection, DNA was extracted. For CDR1 and CDR2, the germline V gene lists SGHVS and FQNEAQ. V and J lose 5 bases and 1 base, and a span of 19 bases separates them. Including the terminal cysteine and phenylalanine, the CDR3 comprises 17 residues. Of the read, only the CDR3 DNA is kept; its 51 bases are in frame from base 1. The immunoSEQ assay was used to sequence the CDR3 region of the TCR beta chain. Processing in the source paper ran as follows. For every specimen, the T-cell fraction, clonal dominance and maximum TCR clone frequency were calculated. TCRdb holds this immuneACCESS table with in-frame rearrangements only. Some clones are missing; in checked studies, unresolved V genes explain under half, and the rest has no known cause. V, J and clone size reflect that table, while D and trimming were determined from the DNA. Present in this sample are some 11,000 clones, roughly 72% of which were seen just once. The ten top clones hold 6.5% to 8.5% of the sample.

In the case of this clone: Its antigen remains unidentified. Base quality data are lacking; no much larger clone is found one base away.

This receptor chain uses TRBV7-8 and TRBJ2-3; a weak D assignment points to TRBD2 (6 bases agree). The sequencing sample was made of tumor-infiltrating cells from bladder cancer. The sequence was collected from a human donor with a benign inflammatory bladder lesion. The CDR3 amino acid sequence is: CASSGLAGYRGTDTQYF. The DNA is TGTGCCAGCAGCGGGTTGGCGGGGTACCGGGGCACAGATACGCAGTATTTT.